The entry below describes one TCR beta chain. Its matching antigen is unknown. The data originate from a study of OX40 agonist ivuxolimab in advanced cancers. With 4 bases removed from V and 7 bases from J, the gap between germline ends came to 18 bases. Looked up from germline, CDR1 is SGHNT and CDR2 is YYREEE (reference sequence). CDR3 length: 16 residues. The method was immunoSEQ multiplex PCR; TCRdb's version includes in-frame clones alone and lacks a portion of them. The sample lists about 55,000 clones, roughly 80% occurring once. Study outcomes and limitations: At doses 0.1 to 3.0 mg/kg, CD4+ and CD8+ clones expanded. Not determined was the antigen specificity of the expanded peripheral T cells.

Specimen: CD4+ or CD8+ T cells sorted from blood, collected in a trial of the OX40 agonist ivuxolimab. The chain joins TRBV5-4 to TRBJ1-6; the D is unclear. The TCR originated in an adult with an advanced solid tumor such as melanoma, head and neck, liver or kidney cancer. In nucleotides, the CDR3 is TGTGCCAGCAGCCACGGCGGAGGGCCAGTAAATTCACCCCTCCACTTT. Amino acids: CASSHGGGPVNSPLHF.